These 14 T cell receptor beta chains originate from one sample sequenced in a study of shared clonotypes between healthy human individuals. Assay: immunoSEQ multiplex PCR; the TCRdb copy retains only in-frame clones and omits some. The sample lists around 1,100,000 clones; roughly 80% were seen once. Sequencing was carried out using memory CD4+ T cells from PBMCs. The subset denotes: CD45RA-negative fraction. The receptors were gathered from a man aged 18 to 30 in good health. Some clones in this sample may be carry-over from other donors' samples.

This clone was counted ten times or more. Other DNA variants within this sample encode the same CDR3. The gene calls are TRBV30 and TRBJ2-3; D is unresolved. The CDR3 is 12 amino acids. V lost 7 bases and J lost 8, with 16 bases in between. Germline V gives CDR1 GTSNPN, CDR2 SVGIG (reference sequence). This CDR3 is CASTWAHSTQYF. Here the CDR3 DNA reads TGTGCCTCCACCTGGGCCCATTCTACGCAGTATTTT.

This clone was seen only a few times. The chain recombines TRBV2 with TRBJ2-5; possible D gene TRBD2, 5 bases. The V and J ends lost 8 bases and 2 bases respectively, with 18 bases between them. CDR1 and CDR2 (germline): SNHLY, FYNNEI. The CDR3 totals 15 residues. For the CDR3, the DNA is TGTGCCAGCTACGGGGTCTCGGGGAAACAAGAGACCCAGTACTTC. This encodes CASYGVSGKQETQYF. Variable domain in full (rest from reference TRBV2 and TRBJ2-5): EPEVTQTPSHQVTQMGQEVILRCVPISNHLYFYWYRQILGQKVEFLVSFYNNEISEKSEIFDDQFSVERPDGSNFTLKIRSTKLEDSAMYFCASYGVSGKQETQYFGPGTRLLVL.

The CDR3 bases are TGCGCCAGCAGCTTGGACATACATTTAGCGCAAACGGGGACAGATACGCAGTATTTT. Its protein is CASSLDIHLAQTGTDTQYF. This sequence joins TRBV5-1 and TRBJ2-3, with D tentatively TRBD2 (5 bases). The germline V and J ends were trimmed by 0 bases and 3 bases, with 23 bases remaining between them. CDR1 is SGHRS, CDR2 YFSETQ, per germline. This CDR3 spans 19 amino acids.

In its sample, this clone was seen once. The chain uses TRBV5-1 and TRBJ1-3; D might be TRBD1 (5 bases). Between the trimmed V and J ends, which lost 0 bases and 1 base, there was a span of 8 bases. CDR3 length equals 15 residues. Germline CDR1 SGHRS, CDR2 YFSETQ. In DNA form, the CDR3 reads TGCGCCAGCAGCTTGGACAGGAGATCTGGAAACACCATATATTTT. It encodes CASSLDRRSGNTIYF. Supplemented by reference TRBV5-1 and TRBJ1-3, the full variable domain reads KAGVTQTPRYLIKTRGQQVTLSCSPISGHRSVSWYQQTPGQGLQFLFEYFSETQRNKGNFPGRFSGRQFSNSRSEMNVSTLELGDSALYLCASSLDRRSGNTIYFGEGSWLTVV.

This clone is labeled as medium-sized. The V call is TRBV7-9, the J call TRBJ1-1, with D uncertain. The length of the CDR3 is 13 residues. V was clipped by 5 bases and J by 1 base, with 8 bases between them. In germline, CDR1 is SEHNR, CDR2 FQNEAQ (reference sequence). In DNA, the CDR3 is TGTGCCAGCAGCCAACTGGAGAACACTGAAGCTTTCTTT. As protein: CASSQLENTEAFF.

With regard to this clone: Other DNA sequences in this specimen translate into the identical CDR3. The V and J genes are TRBV19 and TRBJ2-7; D is unclear. There are 14 residues in the CDR3. CDR1 is LNHDA, CDR2 SQIVND, per germline (reference sequence). Trimming left V 3 bases short and J 4 bases short, with 13 bases between. The CDR3 is CASSIQATSYEQYF. CDR3 nucleotides: TGTGCCAGTAGTATTCAGGCAACTTCTTACGAGCAGTACTTC. Drawing the rest from reference TRBV19 and TRBJ2-7, the complete variable domain is DGGITQSPKYLFRKEGQNVTLSCEQNLNHDAMYWYRQDPGQGLRLIYYSQIVNDFQKGDIAEGYSVSREKKESFPLTVTSAQKNPTAFYLCASSIQATSYEQYFGPGTRLTVT.

The rearrangement links TRBV20-1 to TRBJ1-2; a weak D match, TRBD1 (5 bases). CDR1 is DFQATT, CDR2 SNEGSKA, per germline (reference sequence). V was clipped by 7 bases and J by 6 bases, with 12 bases between them. This CDR3 spans 11 amino acids. Here the CDR3 reads CSVRRADGYTF. The CDR3, as DNA: TGCAGTGTTCGCAGGGCTGATGGCTACACCTTC.

The rearrangement links TRBV28 to TRBJ1-1; D ambiguous. The CDR3 sequence is 15 residues long. Trimming pared 5 bases from V and 6 bases from J, leaving 19 bases between. CDR1 MDHEN and CDR2 SYDVKM come from the germline V gene. This chain's CDR3 is CASSPTRHGAAEAFF. The CDR3 DNA is TGTGCCAGCAGTCCAACACGCCACGGAGCCGCTGAAGCTTTCTTT. Filled out from reference TRBV28 and TRBJ1-1, the complete variable domain reads DVKVTQSSRYLVKRTGEKVFLECVQDMDHENMFWYRQDPGLGLRLIYFSYDVKMKEKGDIPEGYSVSREKKERFSLILESASTNQTSMYLCASSPTRHGAAEAFFGQGTRLTVV.

This clone was observed a few times. The chain combines TRBV19 with TRBJ1-2; D may be TRBD1 (5 bases). Germline lookup yields CDR1 LNHDA and CDR2 SQIVND (reference sequence). The V end lost 9 bases, the J end lost 0 bases, and 17 bases lay between the germline ends. The CDR3 loop spans 15 amino acids. CDR3 in DNA: TGTGCCAGCAGAACAGGTGACACAGCTAACTATGGCTACACCTTC. It translates to CASRTGDTANYGYTF. The variable domain in full, completed from reference TRBV19 and TRBJ1-2, reads DGGITQSPKYLFRKEGQNVTLSCEQNLNHDAMYWYRQDPGQGLRLIYYSQIVNDFQKGDIAEGYSVSREKKESFPLTVTSAQKNPTAFYLCASRTGDTANYGYTFGSGTRLTVV.

V is TRBV6-1 and J is TRBJ2-1, with D possibly being TRBD2 (6 bases). The germline V gene has CDR1 MNHNS and CDR2 SASEGT. The CDR3 extends over 14 amino acids. Trimming cost V 6 bases and J 1 base, with 10 bases left between them. In DNA, the CDR3 is TGTGCCAGCAGCTCCCGGGGGTCCTACAATGAGCAGTTCTTC. Translating gives CASSSRGSYNEQFF.

The chain uses TRBV5-6 and TRBJ2-7, with 7 bases lining up with TRBD1. The germline V gene encodes CDR1 SGHDT and CDR2 YYEEEE. The CDR3 spans 15 residues. J gave up 0 bases and V 6 bases, and 9 bases lay outside the gene matches. The CDR3 coding sequence is TGTGCCAGCAACATAGGACAGGTTCGCTCCTACGAGCAGTACTTC. It yields the protein CASNIGQVRSYEQYF.

The chain couples TRBV5-6 to TRBJ2-7; possible D gene TRBD2, 6 bases. The CDR3 extends over 15 amino acids. Germline CDR1 reads SGHDT; CDR2 reads YYEEEE. The V end lost 1 base, the J end lost 4 bases, and 15 bases lay between the germline ends. The CDR3 nucleotides read TGTGCCAGCAGCTTGTGGGGGACTGATAAGTACGAGCAGTACTTC. The encoded protein is CASSLWGTDKYEQYF.

This clone was counted only a few times. This chain uses TRBV18 with TRBJ1-1; D ambiguous. CDR1 is KGHSH, CDR2 LQKENI, per germline. This CDR3 comprises 14 residues. V lost 0 bases and J 6 bases, leaving 11 bases between the germline ends. CDR3 loop: CASSPPGSLSEAFF. The CDR3 DNA follows: TGTGCCAGCTCACCACCAGGGTCCTTGTCTGAAGCTTTCTTT.

Only a few counts were recorded for this clone. The rearrangement links TRBV9 to TRBJ2-7, with 12 bases identical to TRBD2. CDR1 and CDR2 (germline): SGDLS, YYNGEE. V lost 2 bases and J lost 3; bases outside the gene matches: 6. The CDR3 covers 16 residues. CDR3 loop: CASSVSPTSGSYEQYF. The CDR3 DNA reads TGTGCCAGCAGCGTTTCCCCGACTAGCGGGAGCTACGAGCAGTACTTC.